Listed below are T cell receptor beta chains from one sample, sequenced in a study of glioma-infiltrating T cells. TCRdb re-analysed the multiplex PCR reads in MiXCR, keeping a single row per CDR3 protein. The repertoire has about 130,000 distinct CDR3 sequences, about 25% of them found once; the top ten carry approximately 26%. The sequenced sample consisted of glioma tissue, nonneoplastic brain tissue, or PBMCs (not recorded which). Every receptor here comes from a human donor with low-grade glioma or glioblastoma, undergoing nonglioma brain surgery, or in good health (not recorded which). The CDR3 runs from the conserved cysteine through the conserved F or W. The order of the fields is D gene, V gene, J gene, clone size, CDR3 DNA, CDR3 protein. A D gene is named only where the DNA matches it firmly. Clone size is given for some rows only: seen once, a few or many times, or a class if the clone is expanded.

D gene: -; V gene: TRBV24-1; J gene: TRBJ2-3; clone size: few; CDR3 DNA: TGTGCCACCAGTGCCGTGGGAACTAGCACAGATACGCAGTATTTT; CDR3 protein: CATSAVGTSTDTQYF
D gene: -; V gene: TRBV7-2; J gene: TRBJ2-5; clone size: many; CDR3 DNA: TGTGCCAGCACCCTATCACTAGCTTCAGAGACCCAGTACTTC; CDR3 protein: CASTLSLASETQYF
D gene: -; V gene: TRBV7-2; J gene: TRBJ1-1; clone size: many; CDR3 DNA: TGTGCCAGCAGCTTAACAGGAACGAACACTGAAGCTTTCTTT; CDR3 protein: CASSLTGTNTEAFF
D gene: -; V gene: TRBV7-9; J gene: TRBJ2-1; clone size: many; CDR3 DNA: TGTGCCAGCAGCTCCAACACGCTCTACAATGAGCAGTTCTTC; CDR3 protein: CASSSNTLYNEQFF
D gene: TRBD2; V gene: TRBV11-1; J gene: TRBJ2-3; clone size: few; CDR3 DNA: TGTGCCAGCAGGAAAGCGGGGGGGGATACGCAGTATTTT; CDR3 protein: CASRKAGGDTQYF
D gene: TRBD2; V gene: TRBV2; J gene: TRBJ2-1; clone size: -; CDR3 DNA: TGTGCCAGCAGTGCCTCGAATATAGCGGGGGTTGAGCAGTTCTTC; CDR3 protein: CASSASNIAGVEQFF
D gene: -; V gene: TRBV6-6; J gene: TRBJ2-1; clone size: many; CDR3 DNA: TGTGCCAGCAGTTACCATCGTAGTCCGGGCGTATACAATGAGCAGTTCTTC; CDR3 protein: CASSYHRSPGVYNEQFF
D gene: -; V gene: TRBV6-4; J gene: TRBJ1-1; clone size: few; CDR3 DNA: TGTGCCAGCAGGTCACAGGGTCTGGGCACTGAAGCTTTCTTT; CDR3 protein: CASRSQGLGTEAFF
D gene: -; V gene: TRBV20-1; J gene: TRBJ2-1; clone size: many; CDR3 DNA: TGCAGTTCTTTCCGGGACACCCACAATGAGCAGTTCTTC; CDR3 protein: CSSFRDTHNEQFF
D gene: TRBD2; V gene: TRBV6-1; J gene: TRBJ2-1; clone size: many; CDR3 DNA: TGTGCCAGCAGTACGCGGGGGGACCCCGACAATGAGCAGTTCTTC; CDR3 protein: CASSTRGDPDNEQFF
D gene: -; V gene: TRBV20-1; J gene: TRBJ2-2; clone size: few; CDR3 DNA: TGCAGTGCTAGTTCCAGCCCTCCCGGGGAGCTGTTTTTT; CDR3 protein: CSASSSPPGELFF
D gene: -; V gene: TRBV20-1; J gene: TRBJ1-1; clone size: many; CDR3 DNA: TGCAGTGCTAGAAAGCCCTCGGGGGACACTGAAGCTTTCTTT; CDR3 protein: CSARKPSGDTEAFF
D gene: -; V gene: TRBV18; J gene: TRBJ2-3; clone size: many; CDR3 DNA: TGTGCCAGCTCACCAGTCGACAGCCCAGATACGCAGTATTTT; CDR3 protein: CASSPVDSPDTQYF
D gene: -; V gene: TRBV18; J gene: TRBJ1-2; clone size: few; CDR3 DNA: TGTGCCAGCTCACCGGCCAGGACTAACTATGGCTACACCTTC; CDR3 protein: CASSPARTNYGYTF
D gene: -; V gene: TRBV14; J gene: TRBJ2-3; clone size: -; CDR3 DNA: TGTGCCAGCAGCCTCGGACTTGCACTGACGCAGTATTTT; CDR3 protein: CASSLGLALTQYF
D gene: -; V gene: TRBV20-1; J gene: TRBJ1-4; clone size: few; CDR3 DNA: TGCAGTGCTAGAGTGGGCGGCACAGCTAATGAAAAACTGTTTTTT; CDR3 protein: CSARVGGTANEKLFF
D gene: -; V gene: TRBV20-1; J gene: TRBJ1-2; clone size: -; CDR3 DNA: TGCAGTGCTAGAGATCGTTCAGGGGACGGCTACACCTTC; CDR3 protein: CSARDRSGDGYTF
D gene: -; V gene: TRBV2; J gene: TRBJ1-1; clone size: once; CDR3 DNA: TGTGCCAGCAGCCAAGTTACTGAAGCTTTCTTT; CDR3 protein: CASSQVTEAFF
D gene: -; V gene: TRBV12-3/TRBV12-4; J gene: TRBJ1-5; clone size: many; CDR3 DNA: TGTGCCAGCAGTTTATTTGGTTTAGGTCAGCCCCAGCATTTT; CDR3 protein: CASSLFGLGQPQHF
D gene: -; V gene: TRBV7-9; J gene: TRBJ2-2; clone size: many; CDR3 DNA: TGTGCCAGCCTGCGAGGACATTCGAACACCGGGGAGCTGTTTTTT; CDR3 protein: CASLRGHSNTGELFF
D gene: TRBD1; V gene: TRBV2; J gene: TRBJ2-1; clone size: few; CDR3 DNA: TGTGCCAGCAGTGAACGGGGGGACAGGGAGTTCTTC; CDR3 protein: CASSERGDREFF
D gene: TRBD2; V gene: TRBV2; J gene: TRBJ2-3; clone size: many; CDR3 DNA: TGTGCCAGCAAGACTAGCGGGGGCACAGATACGCAGTATTTT; CDR3 protein: CASKTSGGTDTQYF
D gene: -; V gene: TRBV7-9; J gene: TRBJ2-5; clone size: -; CDR3 DNA: TGTGCCAGCAGCCCGGGGGCCCAAGGGCCCCAGTACTTC; CDR3 protein: CASSPGAQGPQYF
D gene: -; V gene: TRBV12-3/TRBV12-4; J gene: TRBJ2-3; clone size: -; CDR3 DNA: TGTGCCAGCAGTTTAGAGACGGGCGGGGTTGGCACAGATACGCAGTATTTT; CDR3 protein: CASSLETGGVGTDTQYF
D gene: -; V gene: TRBV7-9; J gene: TRBJ2-3; clone size: many; CDR3 DNA: TGTGCCAGCAGCTTCTCGGGGGCAGATACGCAGTATTTT; CDR3 protein: CASSFSGADTQYF
D gene: -; V gene: TRBV6-2/TRBV6-3; J gene: TRBJ2-5; clone size: -; CDR3 DNA: TGTGCCAGCGATCCTACGGGAGAGACCCAGTACTTC; CDR3 protein: CASDPTGETQYF
D gene: TRBD2; V gene: TRBV20-1; J gene: TRBJ2-2; clone size: many; CDR3 DNA: TGCAGTGCTAGAGATCGCCTAGCGGGGGTTAACACCGGGGAGCTGTTTTTT; CDR3 protein: CSARDRLAGVNTGELFF
D gene: TRBD1; V gene: TRBV7-9; J gene: TRBJ1-6; clone size: few; CDR3 DNA: TGTGCCAGCAGCACCCGGGACAGGGTAGATTCACCCCTCCACTTT; CDR3 protein: CASSTRDRVDSPLHF
D gene: TRBD2; V gene: TRBV7-9; J gene: TRBJ2-5; clone size: few; CDR3 DNA: TGTGCCAGCAGCTTTAGCGGGGGGGACGAGACCCAGTACTTC; CDR3 protein: CASSFSGGDETQYF
D gene: TRBD1; V gene: TRBV7-3; J gene: TRBJ1-2; clone size: -; CDR3 DNA: TGTGCCAGCAGCTTACAGCCAGGGGGAGGCTACACCTTC; CDR3 protein: CASSLQPGGGYTF
D gene: -; V gene: TRBV12-3/TRBV12-4; J gene: TRBJ2-3; clone size: few; CDR3 DNA: TGTGCCTGTGGACACCGATTAGGCACAGATACGCAGTATTTT; CDR3 protein: CACGHRLGTDTQYF
D gene: TRBD2; V gene: TRBV20-1; J gene: TRBJ2-1; clone size: few; CDR3 DNA: TGCAGTGCTAGAGATCTTATTGGGCTAGCGGGGAACTACAATGAGCAGTTCTTC; CDR3 protein: CSARDLIGLAGNYNEQFF
D gene: -; V gene: TRBV28; J gene: TRBJ1-4; clone size: few; CDR3 DNA: TGTGCCAGCAGGTCGGAGATATCCACTAATGAAAAACTGTTTTTT; CDR3 protein: CASRSEISTNEKLFF
D gene: TRBD1; V gene: TRBV6-1; J gene: TRBJ1-1; clone size: many; CDR3 DNA: TGTGCCAGCAACAGGGGGATGGACACTGAAGCTTTCTTT; CDR3 protein: CASNRGMDTEAFF
D gene: TRBD1; V gene: TRBV7-2; J gene: TRBJ2-5; clone size: -; CDR3 DNA: TGTGCCAGCAGCTTAGGACAGGGTGAGACCCAGTACTTC; CDR3 protein: CASSLGQGETQYF
D gene: TRBD1; V gene: TRBV4-2; J gene: TRBJ1-1; clone size: many; CDR3 DNA: TGTGCCAGCAGAGGGACAGGGGGAACTGAAGCTTTCTTT; CDR3 protein: CASRGTGGTEAFF
D gene: -; V gene: TRBV20-1; J gene: TRBJ1-5; clone size: few; CDR3 DNA: TGCAGTGCCCTGTCGGGAGGATATAGCAATCAGCCCCAGCATTTT; CDR3 protein: CSALSGGYSNQPQHF
D gene: -; V gene: TRBV4-1; J gene: TRBJ1-1; clone size: few; CDR3 DNA: TGCGCCAGCAGCCAACTTTTCTCTGAAGCTTTCTTT; CDR3 protein: CASSQLFSEAFF
D gene: TRBD2; V gene: TRBV5-6; J gene: TRBJ2-1; clone size: -; CDR3 DNA: TGTGCCAGCACCGAACCCGGGGGGGCTGTTAAGGAGTTCTTC; CDR3 protein: CASTEPGGAVKEFF
D gene: TRBD2; V gene: TRBV7-3; J gene: TRBJ2-5; clone size: -; CDR3 DNA: TGTGCCAGCAGCTTAACAAGCGGGGCAAAACAAGAGACCCAGTACTTC; CDR3 protein: CASSLTSGAKQETQYF
D gene: -; V gene: TRBV7-9; J gene: TRBJ2-3; clone size: few; CDR3 DNA: TGTGCCAGCAGCTTAGGGGCAGGGCTTGAAGATACGCAGTATTTT; CDR3 protein: CASSLGAGLEDTQYF
D gene: -; V gene: TRBV28; J gene: TRBJ1-4; clone size: many; CDR3 DNA: TGTGCCAGCCGTGAGGGGCCTGAAAAACTGTTTTTT; CDR3 protein: CASREGPEKLFF
D gene: TRBD1; V gene: TRBV27; J gene: TRBJ1-1; clone size: many; CDR3 DNA: TGTGCCAGCAGCCCCGGACAGGGGGTTGTCACTGAAGCTTTCTTT; CDR3 protein: CASSPGQGVVTEAFF
D gene: TRBD2; V gene: TRBV6-1; J gene: TRBJ2-1; clone size: many; CDR3 DNA: TGTGCCAGCAGGTTAGCGGGGGGGACCTACAATGAGCAGTTCTTC; CDR3 protein: CASRLAGGTYNEQFF
D gene: -; V gene: TRBV24-1; J gene: TRBJ2-3; clone size: many; CDR3 DNA: TGTGCCACCGCCTCTGCAGATACGCAGTATTTT; CDR3 protein: CATASADTQYF
D gene: -; V gene: TRBV7-2; J gene: TRBJ2-1; clone size: -; CDR3 DNA: TGTGCCAGCAGCTTAGTAGTGGACGGTGAGCAGCCCTTC; CDR3 protein: CASSLVVDGEQPF
D gene: TRBD2; V gene: TRBV5-1; J gene: TRBJ2-1; clone size: -; CDR3 DNA: TGCGCCAGCAGCTCGCCCTACTCTAGCGGGTCCGCAAACAATGAGCAGTTCTTC; CDR3 protein: CASSSPYSSGSANNEQFF
D gene: TRBD1; V gene: TRBV9; J gene: TRBJ1-1; clone size: -; CDR3 DNA: TGTGCCAGCAGCGTACTCCCCCAGGGGGCTGCTGAAGCTTTCTTT; CDR3 protein: CASSVLPQGAAEAFF
D gene: -; V gene: TRBV10-1; J gene: TRBJ2-3; clone size: -; CDR3 DNA: TGCGCCAGCAGTGAATTCACGGCAGATACGCAGTATTTT; CDR3 protein: CASSEFTADTQYF
D gene: -; V gene: TRBV6-2/TRBV6-3; J gene: TRBJ1-5; clone size: -; CDR3 DNA: TGTGCCGACAGGTCTAGCAATCAGCCCCAGCATTTT; CDR3 protein: CADRSSNQPQHF
D gene: TRBD1; V gene: TRBV20-1; J gene: TRBJ2-3; clone size: -; CDR3 DNA: TGCAGTGCTAGAAGGGACAGGGGGCGCAGAGATACGCAGTATTTT; CDR3 protein: CSARRDRGRRDTQYF
D gene: -; V gene: TRBV6-6; J gene: TRBJ2-5; clone size: -; CDR3 DNA: TGTGCCAGCAGTTACTCGGGCTGGGAGACCCAGTACTTC; CDR3 protein: CASSYSGWETQYF
D gene: -; V gene: TRBV7-2; J gene: TRBJ2-1; clone size: -; CDR3 DNA: TGTGCCAGCAGTTCCACCCGGGGGGAGCAGTTCTTC; CDR3 protein: CASSSTRGEQFF
D gene: -; V gene: TRBV15; J gene: TRBJ1-6; clone size: many; CDR3 DNA: TGTGCCACCAGCAGAGGGTCTACAGGGAATTCACCCCTCCACTTT; CDR3 protein: CATSRGSTGNSPLHF
D gene: -; V gene: TRBV12-3/TRBV12-4; J gene: TRBJ1-3; clone size: -; CDR3 DNA: TGTGCCAGCAGCCCTTCCTCGGTGAACACCATATATTTT; CDR3 protein: CASSPSSVNTIYF
D gene: TRBD1; V gene: TRBV4-1; J gene: TRBJ2-1; clone size: -; CDR3 DNA: TGCGCCAGCAGAGACAGGGATCCCTACAATGAGCAGTTCTTC; CDR3 protein: CASRDRDPYNEQFF